These 31 T cell receptor beta chains originate from one sample sequenced in a study of cytomegalovirus exposure and HLA in healthy donors. Sequencing used immunoSEQ multiplex PCR; TCRdb keeps in-frame clones, though not all of them. There are about 240,000 clones in the sample; approximately 83% occur only once, and roughly 1.2% lies in the top ten. The source material was PBMCs. These receptor sequences come from a woman in her 30s in good health and CMV-seropositive.

The gene calls are TRBV28 and TRBJ1-5; possibly TRBD1 for D (5 bases). The CDR3 totals 14 residues. CDR1 and CDR2 (germline): MDHEN, SYDVKM. Trimming took 2 bases from V and 5 from J, leaving 10 bases between them. The CDR3 sequence is CASSLDRGDQPQHF. The CDR3 coding sequence is TGTGCCAGCAGTTTAGATCGGGGGGATCAGCCCCAGCATTTT.

This chain uses TRBV29-1 with TRBJ1-1; the D is unclear. CDR1 and CDR2 from the germline V gene are SQVTM and ANQGSEA. The CDR3 totals 11 residues. V lost 7 bases and J lost 6, with 12 bases in between. CDR3 nucleotide sequence: TGCAGCGCGAATTCGAGATCTGAAGCTTTCTTT. Its protein is CSANSRSEAFF.

This chain links TRBV5-1 with TRBJ1-5; 7 nucleotides agree with TRBD1. CDR1 and CDR2 from the germline V gene are SGHRS and YFSETQ. CDR3 length: 14 residues. V shed 5 bases, J shed 6 bases, and the junction held 8 bases outside the gene matches. CDR3 sequence: CASSLTGFGQPQHF. CDR3 nucleotide sequence: TGCGCCAGCAGTTTGACAGGGTTCGGTCAGCCCCAGCATTTT.

A few counts support this clone. The chain carries TRBV12-5 and TRBJ2-5, with D possibly TRBD1 on 5 matching bases. Germline assignment: CDR1 LGHNT and CDR2 FRNRAP. Between the trimmed V and J ends, which lost 0 bases and 7 bases, there was a span of 24 bases. The length of the CDR3 is 18 residues. The CDR3 DNA follows: TGTGCTAGTGGTTTGGTACAGGACGGCCAACTCCCTTTGTGGACCCAGTACTTC. Translating gives CASGLVQDGQLPLWTQYF.

The chain recombines TRBV5-8 with TRBJ1-5; D not resolved. Germline lookup yields CDR1 SGHTS and CDR2 YDEGEE. The CDR3 is 13 residues long. The V gene lost 0 bases and the J gene lost 5 bases, with 6 bases spanning the gap. The CDR3 nucleotides are TGTGCCAGCAGCTTGGGTGCGGATCAGCCCCAGCATTTT. Its translation: CASSLGADQPQHF.

The chain joins TRBV4-1 to TRBJ1-1, with TRBD1 as a possible D gene (6 bases). This CDR3 spans 13 amino acids. V was clipped by 3 bases and J by 1 base, with 6 bases between them. Looked up from germline, CDR1 is MGHRA and CDR2 is YSYEKL. CDR3 region: CASSQDRNTEAFF. The CDR3 bases are TGCGCCAGCAGCCAGGACAGGAACACTGAAGCTTTCTTT.

In the case of this clone: The same CDR3 is also encoded by other DNA sequences in this sample. The chain uses TRBV2 and TRBJ2-1, with TRBD2 matching 10 bases. Germline-derived CDR1 and CDR2 are SNHLY and FYNNEI. This CDR3 has 15 amino acids. V was clipped by 6 bases and J by 2 bases; unmatched bases: 4. CDR3 DNA: TGTGCCAGCAGACCTAGCGGGAGCCCCTACAATGAGCAGTTCTTC. As protein: CASRPSGSPYNEQFF. Looking up the rest from reference TRBV2 and TRBJ2-1 gives the full variable domain: EPEVTQTPSHQVTQMGQEVILRCVPISNHLYFYWYRQILGQKVEFLVSFYNNEISEKSEIFDDQFSVERPDGSNFTLKIRSTKLEDSAMYFCASRPSGSPYNEQFFGPGTRLTVL.

This clone has a count of ten or more. The chain employs TRBV25-1 and TRBJ2-7; 7 bases map to TRBD1. With 7 bases clipped from V and 6 bases from J, the junction kept 6 bases outside the gene matches. The CDR3 is 12 amino acids. Per germline, CDR1 MGHDK and CDR2 SYGVNS. The CDR3 DNA reads as TGTGCCAGCAACAGGGGAACGGGCGAGCAGTACTTC. Its translation: CASNRGTGEQYF.

The chain couples TRBV5-1 to TRBJ2-4; 10 bases map to TRBD1. The CDR3 contains 16 residues. Germline V gene data show CDR1 as SGHRS and CDR2 as YFSETQ. V lost 4 bases, J lost 7 bases, and 11 bases stayed unmatched. The CDR3 sequence: CASSDRQGAWLNIQYF. The CDR3 region has the DNA TGCGCCAGCAGCGACCGACAGGGGGCTTGGTTGAACATTCAGTACTTC.

This chain joins TRBV7-9 and TRBJ2-2; TRBD2 aligns across 13 bases. Germline trimming cut 5 bases from V and 4 bases from J; bases unmatched to any gene: 10. The CDR3 is made up of 18 amino acids. Per the germline V gene, CDR1 is SEHNR and CDR2 is FQNEAQ (reference sequence). The CDR3 DNA follows: TGTGCCAGCAGCCCAAGACTAGCGGGAGGTCCCGTCACCGGGGAGCTGTTTTTT. Translation gives CASSPRLAGGPVTGELFF. Using reference TRBV7-9 and TRBJ2-2 for the parts outside the CDR3, the full variable domain is DTGVSQNPRHKITKRGQNVTFRCDPISEHNRLYWYRQTLGQGPEFLTYFQNEAQLEKSRLLSDRFSAERPKGSFSTLEIQRTEQGDSAMYLCASSPRLAGGPVTGELFFGEGSRLTVL.

The CDR3 protein is CASGPQAGRGPYEQYF. CDR3 coding DNA: TGTGCTAGTGGTCCCCAAGCGGGAAGGGGACCTTACGAGCAGTACTTC. The V gene is TRBV12-5, the J gene TRBJ2-7, with 7 bases lining up with TRBD2. The ends lost 5 bases at V and 4 bases at J; junction bases unmatched: 14. The CDR3 runs 16 residues. Germline CDR1 is LGHNT and CDR2 is FRNRAP.

The chain recombines TRBV27 with TRBJ2-5; TRBD2 might be the D (5 bases). This CDR3 contains 14 residues. CDR1 is MNHEY, CDR2 SMNVEV, per germline (reference sequence). V shed 5 bases and J shed 1 base, with 11 bases lying between them. This chain's CDR3 is CASSDLASQETQYF. The DNA for the CDR3 is TGTGCCAGCAGTGACCTAGCTAGCCAAGAGACCCAGTACTTC.

The chain employs TRBV28 and TRBJ1-2; TRBD1 agrees at 8 bases. The junction had 20 bases not matched to a gene; V was cut back by 10 bases and J by 7 bases. Germline V gene lookup returns CDR1 MDHEN and CDR2 SYDVKM. The CDR3 is 16 residues long. The CDR3 region has the DNA TGTGCCATCTCAGGTACAGGGGGGCCATCGATGGTTGGCTACACCTTC. Translation: CAISGTGGPSMVGYTF.

The rearrangement links TRBV5-1 to TRBJ2-3, with 9 bases that match TRBD2. Germline V CDR1 and CDR2: SGHRS, YFSETQ. The CDR3 is made up of 15 amino acids. After removal of 4 bases from V and 6 bases from J, the junction contained 9 bases not matched to a gene. Here the CDR3 reads CASSPAAGGGDTQYF. In DNA, the CDR3 is TGCGCCAGCAGCCCTGCAGCGGGAGGAGGGGATACGCAGTATTTT.

J is TRBJ2-7 and V is TRBV4-1; possible D gene TRBD2, 5 bases. Germline loops: CDR1 MGHRA, CDR2 YSYEKL. This CDR3 spans 13 amino acids. Trimming took off 0 bases at V and 6 bases at J, with 9 bases between the two ends. For the CDR3, the DNA is TGCGCCAGCAGCCAAGAACTAGTTCGCGAGCAGTACTTC. Translating gives CASSQELVREQYF.

This clone was seen a few times. The CDR3 loop reads CASSPRVEPQHF. CDR3 nucleotide sequence: TGTGCCAGCAGCCCTCGTGTCGAGCCCCAGCATTTT. V and J are TRBV6-6 and TRBJ1-5; D is unclear. Per the germline V gene, CDR1 is MNHNY and CDR2 is SVGAGI (reference sequence). The CDR3 has 12 residues. The V and J ends lost 6 bases and 8 bases respectively, with 11 bases between them.

V usage is TRBV7-6 and J usage is TRBJ1-5; 9 bases match TRBD1. This CDR3 contains 18 residues. V shed 4 bases, J shed 1 base, and the junction held 11 bases outside the gene matches. Germline lookup yields CDR1 SGHVS and CDR2 FNYEAQ. The CDR3 here is CASSSPVLGTGSNQPQHF. For the CDR3, the DNA is TGTGCCAGCAGCTCCCCCGTTCTCGGGACAGGGAGCAATCAGCCCCAGCATTTT.

The chain uses TRBV27 and TRBJ1-5; no clear D. This CDR3 is 15 amino acids long. CDR1 and CDR2 from the germline V gene are MNHEY and SMNVEV (reference sequence). Trimming left V 10 bases short and J 0 bases short, with 16 bases between. CDR3 sequence (DNA): TGTGCCATCGGAGAGGGTTCCCTTAGCAATCAGCCCCAGCATTTT. Its translation is CAIGEGSLSNQPQHF.

This chain uses TRBV20-1 with TRBJ2-7; D not certain. Trimming left V 6 bases short and J 8 bases short, with 14 bases between. Germline V lookup: CDR1 DFQATT, CDR2 SNEGSKA (reference sequence). This CDR3 region has 11 residues. The CDR3 loop is CSAVYGEKQYF. The CDR3 DNA sequence: TGCAGTGCGGTTTACGGAGAGAAGCAGTACTTC.

As to this clone: The junction and the germline gene differ at one end; a read error may be behind it. The V and J genes are TRBV7-7 and TRBJ2-7, with 11 bases matching TRBD2. From germline, CDR1 is SSHAT and CDR2 FNYEAQ (reference sequence). This CDR3 is built from 14 residues. For the CDR3, the DNA is TGTGCTAGCAGCTTACTAGCGGGAGCCCCCGAGCAGTACTTC. Its translation is CASSLLAGAPEQYF.

V usage is TRBV7-3 and J usage is TRBJ2-2, with 7 bases matching TRBD1. The CDR3 covers 15 residues. V was pared by 5 bases and J by 4 bases, with 7 bases of the junction left unmatched. Germline-derived CDR1 and CDR2 are SGHTA and FQGTGA. CDR3 nucleotides: TGTGCCAGCAGCCTGGGACAGACCACCACCGGGGAGCTGTTTTTT. It codes for CASSLGQTTTGELFF.

J is TRBJ2-7 and V is TRBV9; TRBD2 matches 8 bases. Germline CDR1 is SGDLS and CDR2 is YYNGEE. V was clipped by 4 bases and J by 6 bases; unmatched bases: 6. The CDR3 length is 13 residues. CDR3 nucleotides: TGTGCCAGCAGCCGGACGGGAGGGGCCGAGCAGTACTTC. Translating it yields CASSRTGGAEQYF.

The chain is built from TRBV5-4 and TRBJ2-3; D is perhaps TRBD2 (6 bases). The CDR3 contains 13 residues. V shed 7 bases and J shed 3 bases, with 12 bases lying between them. The V gene's germline CDR1 is SGHNT and CDR2 YYREEE (reference sequence). The CDR3 DNA is TGTGCCAGCTCCGGGAGCCCTACAGATACGCAGTATTTT. Its protein is CASSGSPTDTQYF.

This sequence joins TRBV6-6 and TRBJ2-7; possibly TRBD1 for D (6 bases). The V end lost 4 bases, the J end lost 8 bases, and 9 bases lay between the germline ends. The CDR3 is 11 amino acids. Germline V gives CDR1 MNHNY, CDR2 SVGAGI (reference sequence). The CDR3 sequence: CASSSDRKQYF. CDR3 nucleotides: TGTGCCAGCAGTTCTGACAGGAAGCAGTACTTC.

The chain uses TRBV6-5 and TRBJ1-5; 8 bases fit TRBD1. V lost 6 bases, J lost 3 bases, and 7 bases stayed unmatched. The length of the CDR3 is 15 residues. Germline loops: CDR1 MNHEY, CDR2 SVGAGI. In DNA, the CDR3 is TGTGCCAGCAGGGCCGGGACAGGACTCAATCAGCCCCAGCATTTT. As protein: CASRAGTGLNQPQHF.

The chain employs TRBV7-3 and TRBJ2-3, with 9 bases lining up with TRBD2. CDR1 is SGHTA and CDR2 is FQGTGA in the germline V gene. The CDR3 is 15 amino acids. J gave up 8 bases and V 1 base, and 7 bases lay outside the gene matches. This CDR3 reads CASSLSPGTSLTQYF. For the CDR3, the DNA is TGTGCCAGCAGCTTAAGTCCCGGGACTAGCCTTACGCAGTATTTT. The whole variable domain, remainder taken from reference TRBV7-3 and TRBJ2-3, is GAGVSQTPSNKVTEKGKYVELRCDPISGHTALYWYRQSLGQGPEFLIYFQGTGAADDSGLPNDRFFAVRPEGSVSTLKIQRTERGDSAVYLCASSLSPGTSLTQYFGPGTRLTVL.

V usage is TRBV11-2 and J usage is TRBJ2-3; 10 bases fit TRBD1. Germline V lookup: CDR1 SGHAT, CDR2 FQNNGV. This CDR3 spans 19 amino acids. V was clipped by 5 bases and J by 1 base; unmatched bases: 15. In nucleotides, the CDR3 is TGTGCCAGCAGCCCACAGCCGACAGGGGGCATAGGGGGCACAGATACGCAGTATTTT. Its translation is CASSPQPTGGIGGTDTQYF.

The chain combines TRBV2 with TRBJ1-5, with D unresolved. The CDR3 loop spans 13 amino acids. Trimming removed 4 bases from V and 10 bases from J, with 14 bases in between. In germline, CDR1 is SNHLY, CDR2 FYNNEI. The CDR3 region has the DNA TGTGCCAGCAGTGGCCCATACACCCAACCCCAGCATTTT. It yields the protein CASSGPYTQPQHF. Variable domain in full (rest from reference TRBV2 and TRBJ1-5): EPEVTQTPSHQVTQMGQEVILRCVPISNHLYFYWYRQILGQKVEFLVSFYNNEISEKSEIFDDQFSVERPDGSNFTLKIRSTKLEDSAMYFCASSGPYTQPQHFGDGTRLSIL.

This rearrangement joins TRBV10-3 to TRBJ1-3; weak D call: TRBD1 (6 bases). V was pared by 4 bases and J by 0 bases, with 10 bases between. Germline V gene sequence: CDR1 ENHRY, CDR2 SYGVKD. The CDR3 totals 15 residues. CDR3 amino acids: CAISGDTYSGNTIYF. The CDR3 region has the DNA TGTGCCATCAGTGGGGACACATACTCTGGAAACACCATATATTTT.

This chain connects TRBV27 to TRBJ2-1; TRBD1 matches 8 bases. The CDR3 extends over 14 amino acids. From germline, CDR1 is MNHEY and CDR2 SMNVEV (reference sequence). V lost 6 bases to trimming and J lost 4 bases; unmatched junction nucleotides: 5. The chain's CDR3 is CASRPDRAYNEQFF. CDR3 DNA: TGTGCCAGCAGACCGGACAGGGCGTACAATGAGCAGTTCTTC.

This clone has more than one count but fewer than ten. The V and J genes are TRBV4-1 and TRBJ2-7; 7 nucleotides match TRBD2. Germline V gene sequence: CDR1 MGHRA, CDR2 YSYEKL. The CDR3 runs to 15 residues. V lost 4 bases and J lost 0; bases outside the gene matches: 6. CDR3 in amino acids: CASSPTSMTSYEQYF. CDR3 nucleotide sequence: TGCGCCAGCAGCCCGACTAGCATGACCTCCTACGAGCAGTACTTC.